Listed here are 13 T cell receptor beta chains from one sample, sequenced in a study of blood T cell repertoires in COVID-19. Measured with immunoSEQ multiplex PCR; TCRdb has only the in-frame clones, and not every one. The table has 200,000 or so clones, 86% seen once. The sequenced material came from peripheral blood. These receptors all come from a woman aged 65 to 85 with acute or convalescent COVID-19.

The rearrangement joins TRBV6-5 to TRBJ1-1; 8 bases are shared with TRBD1. V was pared by 9 bases and J by 3 bases, with 9 bases of the junction left unmatched. Germline V gene lookup returns CDR1 MNHEY and CDR2 SVGAGI. The CDR3 covers 14 residues. In DNA form, the CDR3 reads TGTGCCAGTAAACGGACAGGGTATGACACTGAAGCTTTCTTT. It translates to CASKRTGYDTEAFF.

The chain carries TRBV28 and TRBJ2-1; 13 bases map to TRBD2. Unmatched junction bases numbered 7, after V lost 5 bases and J lost 9 bases. The CDR3 consists of 15 residues. Germline V gives CDR1 MDHEN, CDR2 SYDVKM. The CDR3 DNA reads TGTGCCAGCAGTCCAGGACTAGCGGGAGTGGGTGAGCAGTTCTTC. It is translated as CASSPGLAGVGEQFF.

The chain combines TRBV6-5 with TRBJ2-7, with D tentatively TRBD1 (6 bases). Trimming stripped 6 bases from V and 7 bases from J, with 19 bases between. The CDR3 is 14 residues long. Germline V CDR1 and CDR2: MNHEY, SVGAGI. The CDR3 DNA reads TGTGCCAGCAGACGCCTCGGGACACCCCTAGAGCAGTACTTC. Translated: CASRRLGTPLEQYF.

The chain recombines TRBV14 with TRBJ2-3; D is perhaps TRBD2 (5 bases). Deletions cut 3 bases from V and 10 bases from J, with 14 bases between. CDR1 SGHDN and CDR2 FVKESK come from the germline V gene. This CDR3 has 13 amino acids. As DNA, the CDR3 is TGTGCCAGCAGCCAGGAAGGTCGGGGTTCGCAGTATTTT. This gives the protein CASSQEGRGSQYF.

This clone occurred once. The J gene is TRBJ2-1, the V gene TRBV4-3; 7 bases align to TRBD2. The CDR3 consists of 17 residues. CDR1 is LGHNA, CDR2 YSLEER, per germline. Germline trimming cut 4 bases from V and 6 bases from J; bases unmatched to any gene: 15. CDR3 sequence (DNA): TGCGCCAGCAGCCCGGGGGGAAACGGCGGGAGCTTCAATGAGCAGTTCTTC. Protein sequence: CASSPGGNGGSFNEQFF.

The chain uses TRBV6-2 or TRBV6-3 and TRBJ2-3; possibly TRBD1 for D (5 bases). V was clipped by 6 bases and J by 2 bases, with 9 bases between them. This CDR3 spans 13 amino acids. Germline CDR1 reads MNHEY; CDR2 reads SVGEGT. This CDR3 is CASSQDNTDTQYF. CDR3 DNA sequence: TGTGCCAGCAGCCAGGACAACACAGATACGCAGTATTTT.

This clone was seen more than once but under ten times. A junction boundary mismatches the germline segment, possibly from a read error. The chain links TRBV7-3 to TRBJ1-1; TRBD1 is a possible D gene (6 bases). The CDR3 contains 13 residues. Germline loops: CDR1 SGHTA, CDR2 FQGTGA. In nucleotides, the CDR3 is TGTGCCAGCAGCTTAAAAACAGGGCCTCACCCCGTCTTT. This encodes CASSLKTGPHPVF.

This clone was seen a few times. The chain joins TRBV7-2 to TRBJ2-5; TRBD1 agrees at 7 bases. Unmatched junction bases numbered 11, after V lost 8 bases and J lost 5 bases. The CDR3 length is 14 residues. The germline gives CDR1 SGHTA, CDR2 FQGNSA. CDR3 sequence (DNA): TGTGCCAGCGAACAGGGGCTTAGGGGGGAGACCCAGTACTTC. This translates into CASEQGLRGETQYF.

This clone was seen only once. The V call is TRBV4-2, the J call TRBJ2-5; D is perhaps TRBD2 (7 bases). The CDR3 extends over 16 amino acids. CDR1 and CDR2 from the germline V gene are LGHNA and YNFKEQ. V was trimmed by 0 bases and J by 4 bases, leaving 15 bases between them. This CDR3 reads CASSQEPRRGGETQYF. DNA of the CDR3: TGTGCCAGCAGCCAAGAGCCTCGGAGGGGGGGAGAGACCCAGTACTTC.

The chain combines TRBV18 with TRBJ2-7; perhaps TRBD1 as D (6 bases). The CDR3 runs to 16 residues. Deletions cut 3 bases from V and 6 bases from J, with 21 bases between. CDR1 is KGHSH, CDR2 LQKENI, per germline. The CDR3 DNA reads TGTGCCAGCTCACCTGCAGGGGTAGGGACCCTAGGCGAGCAGTACTTC. This codes for CASSPAGVGTLGEQYF.

The V and J genes are TRBV5-5 and TRBJ1-1; no clear D. V was pared by 0 bases and J by 2 bases, with 8 bases between. This CDR3 contains 14 residues. Germline assignment: CDR1 SGHKS and CDR2 YYEKEE (reference sequence). The CDR3 DNA reads as TGTGCCAGCAGCTTGGGGGCCGTAAACACTGAAGCTTTCTTT. The encoded protein is CASSLGAVNTEAFF.

The J gene is TRBJ2-7, the V gene TRBV6-5; 7 bases match TRBD1. CDR3 length equals 15 residues. Germline assignment: CDR1 MNHEY and CDR2 SVGAGI. With V trimmed by 6 bases and J by 3 bases, 11 bases remained unmatched. The CDR3: CASSSQGGPIYEQYF. The CDR3 coding sequence is TGTGCCAGCAGCTCCCAAGGGGGCCCGATCTACGAGCAGTACTTC.

V and J are TRBV2 and TRBJ2-6; 7 nucleotides line up with TRBD1. The CDR3 spans 15 residues. With V trimmed by 6 bases and J by 3 bases, 5 bases remained unmatched. The V gene's germline CDR1 is SNHLY and CDR2 FYNNEI. CDR3: CASRVTGVGANVLTF. DNA for the CDR3: TGTGCCAGCAGGGTTACAGGGGTTGGGGCCAACGTCCTGACTTTC.